The 17 T cell receptor beta chains below all came from one sample that was sequenced in a study of blood T cell repertoires in COVID-19. Data came from immunoSEQ multiplex PCR; TCRdb stores just in-frame clones and leaves some out. The data hold some 400,000 clones, with roughly four fifths observed a single time. Sequencing was carried out using peripheral blood. The receptors shown here come from a human donor with acute or convalescent COVID-19. The donor label of this sample is uncertain.

The gene calls are TRBV12-3 or TRBV12-4 and TRBJ1-2; 7 nucleotides match TRBD1. V was clipped by 6 bases and J by 6 bases; unmatched bases: 7. CDR3 size: 13 residues. The CDR3 spells CASSPQGHDGYTF. The CDR3 bases are TGTGCCAGCAGCCCACAGGGGCATGATGGCTACACCTTC.

A few counts support this clone. This rearrangement joins TRBV18 to TRBJ1-1; D unclear. The ends were cut back, 0 bases at V and 3 bases at J, with 14 bases in the middle. The germline V gene encodes CDR1 KGHSH and CDR2 LQKENI. The CDR3 sequence is 16 residues long. CDR3 nucleotide sequence: TGTGCCAGCTCACCACCAATGGTGAGTGAAGACACTGAAGCTTTCTTT. Protein product: CASSPPMVSEDTEAFF.

V usage is TRBV5-1 and J usage is TRBJ2-7; D is unresolved. Germline V gene lookup returns CDR1 SGHRS and CDR2 YFSETQ. V lost 0 bases, J lost 3 bases, and 7 bases lay in between. The CDR3 loop spans 13 amino acids. The CDR3 loop reads CASSLAVGYEQYF. The CDR3 nucleotides read TGCGCCAGCAGCTTGGCTGTCGGCTACGAGCAGTACTTC.

The chain carries TRBV30 and TRBJ1-6, with D perhaps matching TRBD1 (6 bases). The CDR3 has 16 amino acids. Germline-derived CDR1 and CDR2 are GTSNPN and SVGIG (reference sequence). Deletions cut 4 bases from V and 9 bases from J, with 22 bases between. For the CDR3, the DNA is TGTGCCTGGACCGGGACAACTATCCGGCTAGGTTCACCCCTCCACTTT. Protein product: CAWTGTTIRLGSPLHF.

The rearrangement joins TRBV2 to TRBJ1-5, with D possibly matching TRBD1 (6 bases). Deletions cut 4 bases from V and 0 bases from J, with 10 bases between. The CDR3 has 15 residues. CDR1 is SNHLY, CDR2 FYNNEI, per germline. This CDR3 is CASSVDRHSNQPQHF. The CDR3 DNA sequence: TGTGCCAGCAGTGTGGACAGACATAGCAATCAGCCCCAGCATTTT.

This clone was seen only once. The chain has TRBV2 and TRBJ1-2; D is unclear. V was trimmed by 7 bases and J by 2 bases, leaving 17 bases between them. Germline assignment: CDR1 SNHLY and CDR2 FYNNEI. CDR3 size: 15 residues. CDR3 region: CASKTTHLANYGYTF. Written as DNA, the CDR3 is TGTGCCAGCAAGACTACACACCTCGCAAACTATGGCTACACCTTC.

The V call is TRBV7-9, the J call TRBJ2-5; weak D call: TRBD1 (5 bases). Per germline, CDR1 SEHNR and CDR2 FQNEAQ (reference sequence). Trimming left V 1 base short and J 3 bases short, with 9 bases between. This CDR3 has 14 residues. Here the CDR3 DNA reads TGTGCCAGCAGCTTAGGGGCAGGGAAAGAGACCCAGTACTTC. This gives the protein CASSLGAGKETQYF.

The chain is built from TRBV7-8 and TRBJ1-2; 9 bases line up with TRBD1. This CDR3 comprises 16 residues. J lost 4 bases, V lost 5 bases, and 11 bases had no gene match. CDR1 and CDR2 from the germline V gene are SGHVS and FQNEAQ. CDR3 region: CASSITGTGTIYGYTF. CDR3 bases: TGTGCCAGCAGCATTACCGGGACAGGGACCATCTATGGCTACACCTTC.

The rearrangement joins TRBV19 to TRBJ1-3; TRBD1 matches at 7 bases. V shed 5 bases, J shed 0 bases, and the junction held 7 bases outside the gene matches. Germline V gene sequence: CDR1 LNHDA, CDR2 SQIVND (reference sequence). This CDR3 contains 16 residues. The CDR3 region has the DNA TGTGCCAGTAGTCCCCGAGGGACAGCCTCTGGAAACACCATATATTTT. This sequence encodes CASSPRGTASGNTIYF. Variable domain in full (rest from reference TRBV19 and TRBJ1-3): DGGITQSPKYLFRKEGQNVTLSCEQNLNHDAMYWYRQDPGQGLRLIYYSQIVNDFQKGDIAEGYSVSREKKESFPLTVTSAQKNPTAFYLCASSPRGTASGNTIYFGEGSWLTVV.

The V gene is TRBV5-6, the J gene TRBJ2-2; TRBD2 might be the D (7 bases). V was cut by 1 base and J by 6 bases, with 16 bases left in between. Germline V gene sequence: CDR1 SGHDT, CDR2 YYEEEE. This CDR3 is 16 amino acids long. Written as DNA, the CDR3 is TGTGCCAGCAGCTTGCGGGGGGCGAGGTTGGCCGGGGAGCTGTTTTTT. Translating gives CASSLRGARLAGELFF. Based on the CDR3 plus reference TRBV5-6 and TRBJ2-2, the full variable domain is DAGVTQSPTHLIKTRGQQVTLRCSPKSGHDTVSWYQQALGQGPQFIFQYYEEEERQRGNFPDRFSGHQFPNYSSELNVNALLLGDSALYLCASSLRGARLAGELFFGEGSRLTVL.

The chain uses TRBV28 and TRBJ2-7; no firm D call. CDR1 MDHEN and CDR2 SYDVKM come from the germline V gene. This CDR3 contains 11 residues. V was pared by 5 bases and J by 7 bases, with 9 bases between. The CDR3, as DNA: TGTGCCAGCAGTGTCTCTTTGGAGCAGTACTTC. Protein sequence: CASSVSLEQYF.

The chain couples TRBV19 to TRBJ2-7; D is possibly TRBD1 (6 bases). The CDR3 totals 13 residues. The V gene's germline CDR1 is LNHDA and CDR2 SQIVND (reference sequence). Trimming pared 6 bases from V and 4 bases from J, leaving 13 bases between. The CDR3 sequence: CASSTGTKYEQYF. The CDR3 bases are TGTGCCAGTAGCACCGGGACAAAATACGAGCAGTACTTC.

The chain employs TRBV7-9 and TRBJ1-3; TRBD1 might be the D (5 bases). Germline V gives CDR1 SEHNR, CDR2 FQNEAQ (reference sequence). The CDR3 is made up of 19 amino acids. Between the trimmed V and J ends, which lost 0 bases and 4 bases, there was a span of 22 bases. The CDR3: CASSLAGEFGTGGGNTIYF. The CDR3 nucleotides are TGTGCCAGCAGCTTAGCCGGGGAATTCGGGACGGGAGGCGGAAACACCATATATTTT.

This chain connects TRBV7-8 to TRBJ1-5; 7 positions match TRBD1. The CDR3 consists of 15 residues. J was trimmed by 4 bases and V by 4 bases; bases with no gene match: 7. Germline values: CDR1 SGHVS, CDR2 FQNEAQ. CDR3 in DNA: TGTGCCAGCAGCTCTAACAGGGGTCTTAATCAGCCCCAGCATTTT. Translating gives CASSSNRGLNQPQHF.

The chain joins TRBV5-1 to TRBJ2-3; 14 bases are shared with TRBD2. The CDR3 loop spans 14 amino acids. From germline, CDR1 is SGHRS and CDR2 YFSETQ. J lost 8 bases, V lost 5 bases, and 4 bases had no gene match. In nucleotides, the CDR3 is TGCGCCAGCAGGGGGGGACTAGCGGGAGCTACGCAGTATTTT. Protein sequence: CASRGGLAGATQYF.

V is TRBV6-5 and J is TRBJ1-1, with D possibly TRBD1 on 6 matching bases. This CDR3 is built from 13 residues. Trimming took off 6 bases at V and 5 bases at J, with 13 bases between the two ends. The germline gives CDR1 MNHEY, CDR2 SVGAGI. The CDR3 here is CASREYRETEAFF. In DNA, the CDR3 is TGTGCCAGCAGGGAGTACAGGGAAACTGAAGCTTTCTTT.

This chain links TRBV6-5 with TRBJ2-7; possible D gene TRBD2, 5 bases. The germline V and J ends were trimmed by 6 bases and 5 bases, with 20 bases remaining between them. The CDR3 has 15 amino acids. Per the germline V gene, CDR1 is MNHEY and CDR2 is SVGAGI. The CDR3: CASSRVQTTSNEQYF. The CDR3 DNA reads as TGTGCCAGCAGCCGAGTTCAGACTACCTCGAACGAGCAGTACTTC.